A single T cell receptor (beta chain) is shown here with its context. The data are from a study of shared clonotypes between healthy human individuals. TCRdb's copy holds only in-frame clones and misses some; the assay was immunoSEQ multiplex PCR. The repertoire holds about 480,000 clones, over 60% seen once, with 9.5% to 15% in the top ten. V lost 0 bases and J lost 4, with 9 bases in between. Per germline, CDR1 SGHDN and CDR2 FVKESK. The CDR3 runs 14 residues. Sequencing used PBMCs. The receptor was isolated from a woman in her thirties or forties in good health. Some clones in this sample may be carry-over from other donors' samples. V and J are TRBV14 and TRBJ1-1; D is unclear. CDR3 amino acids: CASSQDRLSTEAFF. Written as DNA, the CDR3 is TGTGCCAGCAGCCAAGACAGGTTGAGCACTGAAGCTTTCTTT.